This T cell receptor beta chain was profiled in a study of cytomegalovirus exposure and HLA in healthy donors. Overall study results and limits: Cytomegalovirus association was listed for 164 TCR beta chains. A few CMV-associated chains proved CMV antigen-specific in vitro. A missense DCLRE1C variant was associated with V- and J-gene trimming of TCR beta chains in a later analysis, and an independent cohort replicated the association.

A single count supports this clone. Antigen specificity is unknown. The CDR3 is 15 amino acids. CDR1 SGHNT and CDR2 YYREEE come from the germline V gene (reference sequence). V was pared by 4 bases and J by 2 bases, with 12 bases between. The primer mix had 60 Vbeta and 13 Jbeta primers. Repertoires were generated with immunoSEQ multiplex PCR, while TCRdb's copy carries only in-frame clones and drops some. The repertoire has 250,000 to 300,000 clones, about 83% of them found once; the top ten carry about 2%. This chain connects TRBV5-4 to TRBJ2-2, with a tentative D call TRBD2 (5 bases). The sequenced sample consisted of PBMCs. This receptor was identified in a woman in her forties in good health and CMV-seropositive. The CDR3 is CASSQDLPNTGELFF. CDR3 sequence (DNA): TGTGCCAGCAGCCAGGACTTACCCAACACCGGGGAGCTGTTTTTT.